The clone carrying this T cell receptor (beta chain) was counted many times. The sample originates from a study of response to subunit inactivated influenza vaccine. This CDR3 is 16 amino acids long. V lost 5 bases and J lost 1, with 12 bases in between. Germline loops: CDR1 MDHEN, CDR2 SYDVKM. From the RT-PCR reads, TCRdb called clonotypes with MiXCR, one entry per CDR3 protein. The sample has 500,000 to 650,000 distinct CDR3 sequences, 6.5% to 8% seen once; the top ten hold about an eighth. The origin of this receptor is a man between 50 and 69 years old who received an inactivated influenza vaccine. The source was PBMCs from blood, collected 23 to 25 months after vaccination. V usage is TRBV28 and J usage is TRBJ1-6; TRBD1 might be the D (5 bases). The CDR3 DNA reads TGTGCCAGCAGTCCCACGGGACGGTCCTATAATTCACCCCTCCACTTT. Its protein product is CASSPTGRSYNSPLHF.